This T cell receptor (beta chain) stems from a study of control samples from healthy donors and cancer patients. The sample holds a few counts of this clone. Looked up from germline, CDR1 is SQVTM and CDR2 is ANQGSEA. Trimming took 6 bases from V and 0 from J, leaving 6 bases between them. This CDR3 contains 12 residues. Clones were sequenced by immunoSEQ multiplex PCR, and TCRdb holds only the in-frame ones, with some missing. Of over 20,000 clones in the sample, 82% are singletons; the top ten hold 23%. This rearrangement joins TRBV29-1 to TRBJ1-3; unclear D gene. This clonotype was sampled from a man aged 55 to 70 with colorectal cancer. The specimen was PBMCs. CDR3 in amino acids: CSVEGSGNTIYF. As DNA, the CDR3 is TGCAGCGTAGAGGGCTCTGGAAACACCATATATTTT.